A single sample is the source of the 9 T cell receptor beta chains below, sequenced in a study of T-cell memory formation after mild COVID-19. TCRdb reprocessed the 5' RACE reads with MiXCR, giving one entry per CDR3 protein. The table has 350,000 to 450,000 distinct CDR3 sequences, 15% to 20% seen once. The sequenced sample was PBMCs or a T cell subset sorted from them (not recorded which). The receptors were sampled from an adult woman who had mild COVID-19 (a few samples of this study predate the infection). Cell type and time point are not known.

As DNA, the CDR3 is TGTGCCAGCAGCGAAGACAGGCCCAGCTCCTACGAGCAGTACTTC. Translated: CASSEDRPSSYEQYF. The J gene is TRBJ2-7, the V gene TRBV9; D is possibly TRBD1 (6 bases). This CDR3 has 15 residues. V was shortened by 3 bases and J by 0 bases, with 13 bases between the two germline ends. Germline V gene lookup returns CDR1 SGDLS and CDR2 YYNGEE.

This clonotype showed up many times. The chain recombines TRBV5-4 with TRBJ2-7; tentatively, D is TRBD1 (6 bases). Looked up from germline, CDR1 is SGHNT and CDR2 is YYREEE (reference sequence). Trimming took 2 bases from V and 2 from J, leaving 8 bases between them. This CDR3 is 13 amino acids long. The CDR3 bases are TGTGCCAGCAGCTTAGGGACAACCTACGAGCAGTACTTC. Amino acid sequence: CASSLGTTYEQYF.

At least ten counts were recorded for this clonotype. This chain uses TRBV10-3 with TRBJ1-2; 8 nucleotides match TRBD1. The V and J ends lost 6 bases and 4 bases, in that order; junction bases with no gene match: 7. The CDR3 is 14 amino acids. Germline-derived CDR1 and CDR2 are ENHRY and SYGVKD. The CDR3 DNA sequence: TGTGCCATCAGCGGACAGGGAGGGGGCTATGGCTACACCTTC. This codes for CAISGQGGGYGYTF.

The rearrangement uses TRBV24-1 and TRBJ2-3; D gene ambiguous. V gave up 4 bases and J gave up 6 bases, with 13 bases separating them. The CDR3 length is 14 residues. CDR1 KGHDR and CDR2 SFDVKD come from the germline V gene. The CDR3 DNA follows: TGTGCCACCAGTGACTTCAACGCGAAGGATACGCAGTATTTT. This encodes CATSDFNAKDTQYF.

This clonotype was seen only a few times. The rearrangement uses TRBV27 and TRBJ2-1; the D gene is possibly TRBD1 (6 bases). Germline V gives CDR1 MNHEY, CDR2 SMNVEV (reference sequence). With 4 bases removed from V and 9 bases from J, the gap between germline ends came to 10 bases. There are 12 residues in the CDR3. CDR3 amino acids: CASSSRTAEQFF. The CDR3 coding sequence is TGTGCCAGCAGTTCCCGGACAGCTGAGCAGTTCTTC.

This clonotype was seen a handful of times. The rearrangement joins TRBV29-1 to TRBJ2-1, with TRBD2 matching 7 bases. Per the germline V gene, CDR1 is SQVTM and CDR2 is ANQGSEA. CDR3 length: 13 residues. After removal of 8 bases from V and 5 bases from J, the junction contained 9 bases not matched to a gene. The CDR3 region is CSPGVAGHNEQFF. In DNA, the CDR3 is TGCAGCCCCGGGGTAGCGGGCCACAATGAGCAGTTCTTC.

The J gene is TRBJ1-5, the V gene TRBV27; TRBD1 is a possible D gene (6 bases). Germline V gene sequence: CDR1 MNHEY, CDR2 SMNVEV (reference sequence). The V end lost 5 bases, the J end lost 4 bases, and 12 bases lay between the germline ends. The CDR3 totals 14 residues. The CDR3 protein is CASSRGQPNQPQHF. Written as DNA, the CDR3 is TGTGCCAGCAGTCGGGGACAACCTAATCAGCCCCAGCATTTT.

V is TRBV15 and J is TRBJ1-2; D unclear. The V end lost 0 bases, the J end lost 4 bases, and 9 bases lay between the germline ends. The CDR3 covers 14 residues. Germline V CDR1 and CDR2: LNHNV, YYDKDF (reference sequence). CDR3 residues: CATSRDRGSYGYTF. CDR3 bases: TGTGCCACCAGCAGAGATAGAGGGTCCTATGGCTACACCTTC.

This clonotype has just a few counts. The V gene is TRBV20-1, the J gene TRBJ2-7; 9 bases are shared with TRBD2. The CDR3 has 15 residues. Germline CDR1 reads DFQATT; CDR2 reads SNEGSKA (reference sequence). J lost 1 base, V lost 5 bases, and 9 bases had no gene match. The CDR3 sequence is CSAQPTSGPSYEQYF. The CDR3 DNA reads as TGCAGTGCTCAACCTACTAGCGGGCCTTCCTACGAGCAGTACTTC.